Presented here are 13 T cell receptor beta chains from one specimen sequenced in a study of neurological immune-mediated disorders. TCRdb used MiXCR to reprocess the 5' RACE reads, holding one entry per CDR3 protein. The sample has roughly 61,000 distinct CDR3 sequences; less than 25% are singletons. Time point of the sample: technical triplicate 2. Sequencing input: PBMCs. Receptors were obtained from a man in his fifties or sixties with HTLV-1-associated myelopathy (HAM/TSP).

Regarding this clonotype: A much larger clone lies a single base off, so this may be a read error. The CDR3 here is CASSSRDPEELFF. DNA of the CDR3: TGTGCCAGCAGCTCACGGGACCCCGAGGAGCTGTTTTTT. The V and J genes are TRBV11-3 and TRBJ2-2, with D possibly being TRBD1 or TRBD2 (5 bases each). Germline CDR1 SGHNT, CDR2 YENEEA. Trimming cost V 4 bases and J 10 bases, with 13 bases left between them. The CDR3 loop spans 13 amino acids.

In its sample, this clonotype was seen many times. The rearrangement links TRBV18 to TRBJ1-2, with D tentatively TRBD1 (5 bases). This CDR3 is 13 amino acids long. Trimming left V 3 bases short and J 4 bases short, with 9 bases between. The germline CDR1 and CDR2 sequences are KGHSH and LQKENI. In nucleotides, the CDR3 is TGTGCCAGCTCACCGCCGACAGCCTATGGCTACACCTTC. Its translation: CASSPPTAYGYTF.

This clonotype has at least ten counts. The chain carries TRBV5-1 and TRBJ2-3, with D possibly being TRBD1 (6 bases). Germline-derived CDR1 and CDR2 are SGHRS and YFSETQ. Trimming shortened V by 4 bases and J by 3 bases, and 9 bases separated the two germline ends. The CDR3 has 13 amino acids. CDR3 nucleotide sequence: TGCGCCAGCAGCAGCACAGGGACAGATACGCAGTATTTT. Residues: CASSSTGTDTQYF.

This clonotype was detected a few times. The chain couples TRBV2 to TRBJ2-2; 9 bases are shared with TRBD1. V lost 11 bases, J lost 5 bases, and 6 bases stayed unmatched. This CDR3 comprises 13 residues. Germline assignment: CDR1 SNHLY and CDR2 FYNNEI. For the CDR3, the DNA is TGTGCCTCGGGGGACAGGGCTACCGGGGAGCTGTTTTTT. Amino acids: CASGDRATGELFF. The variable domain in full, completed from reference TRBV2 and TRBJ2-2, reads EPEVTQTPSHQVTQMGQEVILRCVPISNHLYFYWYRQILGQKVEFLVSFYNNEISEKSEIFDDQFSVERPDGSNFTLKIRSTKLEDSAMYFCASGDRATGELFFGEGSRLTVL.

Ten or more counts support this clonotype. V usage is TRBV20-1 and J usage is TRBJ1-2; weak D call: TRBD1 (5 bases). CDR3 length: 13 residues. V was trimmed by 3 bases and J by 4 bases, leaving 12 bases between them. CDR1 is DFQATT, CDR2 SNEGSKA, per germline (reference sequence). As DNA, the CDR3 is TGCAGTGCTAGCTTAGGGGATGGCTATGGCTACACCTTC. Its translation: CSASLGDGYGYTF.

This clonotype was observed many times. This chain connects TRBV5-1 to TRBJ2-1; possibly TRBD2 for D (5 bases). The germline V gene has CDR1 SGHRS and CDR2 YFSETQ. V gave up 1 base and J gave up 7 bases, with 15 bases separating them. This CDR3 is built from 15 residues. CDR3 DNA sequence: TGCGCCAGCAGCTTGTCCTCGAAACTAGGGAATGAGCAGTTCTTC. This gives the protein CASSLSSKLGNEQFF.

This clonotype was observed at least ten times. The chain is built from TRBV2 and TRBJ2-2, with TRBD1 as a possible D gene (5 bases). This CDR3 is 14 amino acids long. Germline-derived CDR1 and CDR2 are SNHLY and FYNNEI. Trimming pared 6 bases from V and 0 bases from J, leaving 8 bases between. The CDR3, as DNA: TGTGCCAGCAGGGACACGGCGAACACCGGGGAGCTGTTTTTT. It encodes CASRDTANTGELFF.

CDR3 sequence: CASSYRSGESYEQYF. As DNA, the CDR3 is TGTGCCAGCAGTTACCGGTCGGGGGAGTCCTACGAGCAGTACTTC. The rearrangement links TRBV6-6 to TRBJ2-7, with TRBD2 as a possible D gene (6 bases). Germline V gives CDR1 MNHNY, CDR2 SVGAGI (reference sequence). This CDR3 contains 15 residues. The V and J ends lost 2 bases and 1 base respectively, with 12 bases between them.

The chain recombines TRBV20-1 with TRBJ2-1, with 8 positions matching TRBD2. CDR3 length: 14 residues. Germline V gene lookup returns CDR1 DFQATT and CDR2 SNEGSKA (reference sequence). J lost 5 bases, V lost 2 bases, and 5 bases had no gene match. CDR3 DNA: TGCAGTGCTAGAAGCGGGAGAAGGGACAATGAGCAGTTCTTC. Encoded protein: CSARSGRRDNEQFF.

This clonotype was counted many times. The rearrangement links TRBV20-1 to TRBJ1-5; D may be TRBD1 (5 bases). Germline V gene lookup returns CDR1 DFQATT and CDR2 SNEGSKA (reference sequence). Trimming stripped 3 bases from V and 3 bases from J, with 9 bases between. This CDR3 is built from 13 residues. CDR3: CSASQQVNQPQHF. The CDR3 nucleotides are TGCAGTGCTAGTCAACAGGTCAATCAGCCCCAGCATTTT.

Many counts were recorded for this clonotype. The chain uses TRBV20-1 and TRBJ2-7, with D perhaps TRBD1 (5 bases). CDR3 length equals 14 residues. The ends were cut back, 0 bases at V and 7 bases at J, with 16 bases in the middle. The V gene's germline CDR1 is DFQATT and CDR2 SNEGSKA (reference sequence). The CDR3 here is CSARDQQANGEQYF. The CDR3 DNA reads TGCAGTGCTAGAGATCAACAGGCCAACGGGGAGCAGTACTTC.

This chain's CDR3 is CASSVVRGLVNTEAFF. CDR3 bases: TGTGCCAGCAGCGTAGTAAGAGGGTTGGTAAACACTGAAGCTTTCTTT. The chain has TRBV9 and TRBJ1-1; unclear D gene. This CDR3 has 16 residues. Trimming shortened V by 0 bases and J by 2 bases, and 14 bases separated the two germline ends. CDR1 and CDR2 from the germline V gene are SGDLS and YYNGEE.

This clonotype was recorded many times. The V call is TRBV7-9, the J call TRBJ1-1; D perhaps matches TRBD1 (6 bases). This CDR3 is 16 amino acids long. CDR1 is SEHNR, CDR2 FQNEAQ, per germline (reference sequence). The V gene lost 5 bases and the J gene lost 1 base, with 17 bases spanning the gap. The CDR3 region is CASSLRQQGTNTEAFF. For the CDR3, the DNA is TGTGCCAGCAGCCTCAGACAACAGGGTACGAACACTGAAGCTTTCTTT.